This TCR beta chain was sequenced for a study of shared clonotypes between healthy human individuals (TCRdb year 2020). Notes on the research overall: The cohort comprised a couple of women and a few men aged 18 to 49 years. Each donor's leukapheresis produced roughly between roughly 0.85 and 9 billion PBMCs. For each donor, three plates each were used for CD4 naive and CD4 memory, two plates were used for CD8 naive, and one plate was used for CD8 memory. To estimate repertoire size and how much clonotypes are shared between individuals, the study performed deep sequencing of blood TCR repertoires from a few healthy adults. To increase sequencing depth and limit assay-specific biases, different laboratories used diverse techniques to prepare libraries and sequence TCR repertoires. What the authors observed across the whole study: Estimated clonotype richness was generally larger for naive than for memory subsets. Pairwise subsampling indicated that sequencing depth was expected to affect the degree of clonotype sharing among donors. Approximately 4.8% of naive CD4, 3% to 3.5% of naive CD8, 2.3% of memory CD4, and approximately 0.4% of memory CD8 clonotypes were shared across several donors. Rarefaction of sorted-subset datasets indicated incomplete sequencing despite the large sequencing depth. Sampling was limited to blood, and TCR repertoires in tissue likely differ from TCR repertoires in blood. Because the study included only a small number of donors, the genetic and exposure-history diversity represented was limited. Compared with non-shared clonotypes, clonotypes shared by all four sorted-subset donors had higher generation probabilities.

As to this clone: Its antigen is still unknown. The record has no base qualities; no much larger clone is one base away. Additional DNA sequences in this sample encode the identical CDR3.

Using the deep immunoSEQ assay, multiplex PCR amplified TCR CDR3 regions from genomic DNA. Genomic DNA extracted from each cell subset was distributed evenly over all wells of several immunoSEQ 96-well plates, and each plate served as one replicate. Each replicate PCR for sorted subsets received 150 to 250 ng genomic DNA, equal to about 30,000 T cell genomes. Purified libraries were measured with a Qubit 3.0 fluorometer, size-checked on a Bioanalyzer 2100, and measured again with the KAPA Library Quantification kit. A separate single-read 150-cycle Illumina NextSeq 550 flow cell was used to sequence each immunoSEQ 96-well plate. The study's processing was this. The immunoSEQ output contained only junctional sequences without quality scores, so filtering could not match that applied to full-length reads. To assign V/J genes and CDR3, sequences were annotated against IMGT germline references using PyIR, a Python wrapper for IgBLAST v1.9. Reads were removed for weak V/J assignments (E-value above 1e-6), missing CDR3, stop codons, out-of-frame junctions, or ambiguous translated residues. A V3J clonotype was defined by an identical inferred V gene, J gene, and CDR3 amino acid sequence. To compute the percentage overlap between repertoires, the number of shared unique clonotypes was divided by the size of the smaller repertoire. Repertoire richness was assessed with RTK rarefaction, the Chao1 estimator, and Recon v2.1 estimates of unobserved clonotypes. OLGA was used to compute generation probabilities for all TCRbeta clonotypes that the gDNA method yielded from a handful of donors. TCRdb provides this immuneACCESS table in a form limited to in-frame rearrangements. Some clones are lacking; in checked studies, under half of them reflect an unresolved V gene, and why the rest are absent is not known. V and J calls and clone size are as listed in that table; D and trimming were resolved from the DNA. The sample profile shows roughly 2.2 million clones; 85% to 95% of them were found once. Approximately 0.41% of the sample is held by the ten biggest clonotypes.

The donors were healthy, HIV-negative adults with no recently reported acute infections or vaccinations. Only Caucasian adults living in Nashville, Tennessee, USA were represented among the donors. CD4+ T cells were enriched by magnetic negative selection, after which naive cells were positively selected on CD45RA and the negative fraction was taken as the memory subset. Blood was obtained by leukapheresis, after which PBMCs were separated by Ficoll-Histopaque density gradient centrifugation and cryopreserved in liquid nitrogen vapor phase. Analytical flow cytometry was used to check the purity and quantity of every magnetically sorted T cell population. Genomic DNA was isolated from each sorted fraction and quantified by UV absorbance on a Nanodrop 2000c. The germline V gene (reference sequence) gives CDR1 as LNHDA and CDR2 as SQIVND. From the cysteine through the phenylalanine, the CDR3 covers 15 amino acids. Only the CDR3 part of the read is kept: 45 bases, read in frame from the first base. V has 5 bases trimmed and J has 1 base trimmed; junction bases matching no gene number 6.

The V gene is TRBV19 and the J gene is TRBJ1-1; a stretch of 8 junction bases matches TRBD1. Sequencing was done on a sample of naive CD4+ T cells from PBMCs. The meaning of the sample's cell subset or site label: CD45RA+ positively selected. This clonotype originated in a man younger than 30 in good health. Some clones in this sample may be carry-over from other donors' samples. The CDR3 corresponds to CASSVTGGGNTEAFF. DNA sequence: TGTGCCAGTAGTGTTACAGGGGGAGGGAACACTGAAGCTTTCTTT. Full variable domain (CDR3 extended with the reference TRBV19 and TRBJ1-1 proteins): DGGITQSPKYLFRKEGQNVTLSCEQNLNHDAMYWYRQDPGQGLRLIYYSQIVNDFQKGDIAEGYSVSREKKESFPLTVTSAQKNPTAFYLCASSVTGGGNTEAFFGQGTRLTVV.